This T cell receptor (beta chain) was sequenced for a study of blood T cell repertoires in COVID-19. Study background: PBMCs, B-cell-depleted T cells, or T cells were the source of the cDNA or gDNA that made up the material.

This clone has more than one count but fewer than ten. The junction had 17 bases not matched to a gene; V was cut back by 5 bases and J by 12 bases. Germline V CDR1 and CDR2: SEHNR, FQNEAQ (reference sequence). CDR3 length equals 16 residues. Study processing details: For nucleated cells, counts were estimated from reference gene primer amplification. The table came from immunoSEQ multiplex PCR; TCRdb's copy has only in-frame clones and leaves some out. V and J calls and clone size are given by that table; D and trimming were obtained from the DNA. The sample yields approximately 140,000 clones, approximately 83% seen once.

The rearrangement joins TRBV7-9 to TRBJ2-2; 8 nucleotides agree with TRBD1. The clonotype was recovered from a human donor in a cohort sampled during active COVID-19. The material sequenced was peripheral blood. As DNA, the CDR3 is TGTGCCAGCAGCCCGGAAGGGACAGGAGAATTAGCTAAGCTGTTTTTT. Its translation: CASSPEGTGELAKLFF.